The rows below give T cell receptor beta chains drawn from one sample of a study of blood T cell repertoires in COVID-19. TCRdb's table, derived via immunoSEQ multiplex PCR, lists solely in-frame clones and lacks some. The sample has 250,000 to 350,000 clones; around 89% are singletons. Specimen: PBMCs or T cells enriched from blood (not recorded which). These receptors were obtained from a woman aged 55-75 years in a cohort exposed to, infected with or recovered from COVID-19 (not recorded which). CDR3s include the opening cysteine and the closing phenylalanine or tryptophan. A D gene is named only where the DNA matches it firmly. Clone size is shown for a subset of rows, as once, few, many or a class of expanded clone.

v_call: TRBV30
j_call: TRBJ2-7
clone_size: once
d_call: -
cdr3_nt: TGTGCCTGGAGCAGACACTCCTACGAGCAGTACTTC
cdr3_aa: CAWSRHSYEQYF

v_call: TRBV5-1
j_call: TRBJ2-7
clone_size: -
d_call: TRBD1
cdr3_nt: TGCGCCAGCAGCTTGGCGGGACAGGGGGCCTACGAGCAGTACTTC
cdr3_aa: CASSLAGQGAYEQYF

v_call: TRBV28
j_call: TRBJ1-5
clone_size: -
d_call: TRBD1
cdr3_nt: TGTGCCTCGGGACAGATTTATAGCAATCAGCCCCAGCATTTT
cdr3_aa: CASGQIYSNQPQHF

v_call: TRBV15
j_call: TRBJ2-5
clone_size: -
d_call: -
cdr3_nt: TGTGCCACCAGCAGAACGGAACCGCCCCTAGGAGAGACCCAGTACTTC
cdr3_aa: CATSRTEPPLGETQYF

v_call: TRBV6-6
j_call: TRBJ1-1
clone_size: -
d_call: TRBD1
cdr3_nt: TGTGCCAGCAGTTACGGACAGGGAGGGACTGAAGCTTTCTTT
cdr3_aa: CASSYGQGGTEAFF

v_call: TRBV4-2
j_call: TRBJ1-1
clone_size: -
d_call: TRBD1
cdr3_nt: TGTGCCAGCAGCCAAAAACAGGGGATCCAAGCTTTCTTT
cdr3_aa: CASSQKQGIQAFF

v_call: TRBV5-1
j_call: TRBJ2-5
clone_size: -
d_call: -
cdr3_nt: TGCGCCAGCAGCTCTTCCTTCCAGACCCAGTACTTC
cdr3_aa: CASSSSFQTQYF

v_call: TRBV4-1
j_call: TRBJ1-5
clone_size: -
d_call: TRBD1
cdr3_nt: TGCGCCAGCAGCCAAGGGGACAGGGCCAATCAGCCCCAGCATTTT
cdr3_aa: CASSQGDRANQPQHF

v_call: TRBV13
j_call: TRBJ2-1
clone_size: -
d_call: TRBD2
cdr3_nt: TGTGCCAGCAGCTCCCAACCGGGACTAGCGGGAGGTAATGAGCAGTTCTTC
cdr3_aa: CASSSQPGLAGGNEQFF

v_call: TRBV10-3
j_call: TRBJ2-4
clone_size: -
d_call: -
cdr3_nt: TGTGCCATCAGTGAGAGCGGAGGGGTGGCCAAAAACATTCAGTACTTC
cdr3_aa: CAISESGGVAKNIQYF

v_call: TRBV30
j_call: TRBJ1-3
clone_size: -
d_call: -
cdr3_nt: TGTGCCTGGAGTAGGTCCTCAGGGCTTGGAAACACCATATATTTT
cdr3_aa: CAWSRSSGLGNTIYF

v_call: TRBV3-1/TRBV3-2
j_call: TRBJ2-5
clone_size: -
d_call: -
cdr3_nt: TGTGCCAGCAGCCAAGCGGAGACCCAGTACTTC
cdr3_aa: CASSQAETQYF

v_call: TRBV2
j_call: TRBJ2-1
clone_size: -
d_call: -
cdr3_nt: TGTGCCAGCAGTGTGGAATTGCTACAGTACAATGAGCAGTTCTTC
cdr3_aa: CASSVELLQYNEQFF

v_call: TRBV28
j_call: TRBJ1-2
clone_size: -
d_call: -
cdr3_nt: TGTGCCAGCAGTTCCTCGACAGGACCTAACTATGGCTACACCTTC
cdr3_aa: CASSSSTGPNYGYTF

v_call: TRBV7-2
j_call: TRBJ2-1
clone_size: -
d_call: -
cdr3_nt: TGTGCCAGCAGCTTAGGGAGGGCCGGATTCAATGAGCAGTTCTTC
cdr3_aa: CASSLGRAGFNEQFF

v_call: TRBV30
j_call: TRBJ1-5
clone_size: once
d_call: -
cdr3_nt: TGTGCCTGGAGGGCACGGGGGGGGATTCAGCCCCAGCATTTT
cdr3_aa: CAWRARGGIQPQHF

v_call: TRBV2
j_call: TRBJ2-1
clone_size: once
d_call: TRBD1
cdr3_nt: TGTGCCAGCAGCCCGACAGGGAATGAGCAGTTCTTC
cdr3_aa: CASSPTGNEQFF

v_call: TRBV7-8
j_call: TRBJ2-5
clone_size: -
d_call: TRBD2
cdr3_nt: TGTGCCAGCAGCCGAGGTAGCGGGACCCAAGAGACCCAGTACTTC
cdr3_aa: CASSRGSGTQETQYF

v_call: TRBV4-3
j_call: TRBJ2-2
clone_size: -
d_call: -
cdr3_nt: TGCGCCAGCAGCCAAAATCGACTAGTGGCCGGGGAGCTGTTTTTT
cdr3_aa: CASSQNRLVAGELFF

v_call: TRBV5-1
j_call: TRBJ2-1
clone_size: -
d_call: TRBD2
cdr3_nt: TGCGCCAGCAGCTCGCGACTAGCGGGAGGGCCCCACAATGAGCAGTTCTTC
cdr3_aa: CASSSRLAGGPHNEQFF

v_call: TRBV5-1
j_call: TRBJ1-3
clone_size: once
d_call: TRBD1
cdr3_nt: TGCGCCAGCAGCTTACAGGGGCCGATCTCTGGAAACACCATATATTTT
cdr3_aa: CASSLQGPISGNTIYF

v_call: TRBV5-6
j_call: TRBJ1-4
clone_size: -
d_call: TRBD1
cdr3_nt: TGTGCCAGCAGCCTGACAGGGATCGGGGAAAAACTGTTTTTT
cdr3_aa: CASSLTGIGEKLFF

v_call: TRBV7-8
j_call: TRBJ2-6
clone_size: -
d_call: -
cdr3_nt: TGTGCCAGCAGATCAGACTCCTCTGGGGCCAACGTCCTGACTTTC
cdr3_aa: CASRSDSSGANVLTF

v_call: TRBV28
j_call: TRBJ1-1
clone_size: -
d_call: -
cdr3_nt: TGTGCCAGCCGAAGGGGAGTCCAGGGGAATGAAGCTTTCTTT
cdr3_aa: CASRRGVQGNEAFF

v_call: TRBV18
j_call: TRBJ1-1
clone_size: -
d_call: TRBD1
cdr3_nt: TGTGCCAGCTCACCACTCCGTCCCGGGACAGGGACCAACACTGAAGCTTTCTTT
cdr3_aa: CASSPLRPGTGTNTEAFF

v_call: TRBV28
j_call: TRBJ1-2
clone_size: -
d_call: -
cdr3_nt: TGTGCCAGCAGTTTAACGCCCCTGGTCGGGGTAGGCTATGGCTACACCTTC
cdr3_aa: CASSLTPLVGVGYGYTF

v_call: TRBV7-9
j_call: TRBJ2-3
clone_size: -
d_call: TRBD2
cdr3_nt: TGTGCCGCCGGGACTAGCGGGAGCACAGATACGCAGTATTTT
cdr3_aa: CAAGTSGSTDTQYF

v_call: TRBV18
j_call: TRBJ2-7
clone_size: -
d_call: -
cdr3_nt: TGTGCCAGCTCACGAGAAGCCGGGGACTACGAGCAGTACTTC
cdr3_aa: CASSREAGDYEQYF

v_call: TRBV29-1
j_call: TRBJ1-1
clone_size: -
d_call: TRBD1
cdr3_nt: TGCAGCGTCTATGGGACAGTTGGGATTTATACTGAAGCTTTCTTT
cdr3_aa: CSVYGTVGIYTEAFF

v_call: TRBV29-1
j_call: TRBJ2-1
clone_size: -
d_call: -
cdr3_nt: TGCAGCGTTGCTAGTGGCTATTCCTACAATGAGCAGTTCTTC
cdr3_aa: CSVASGYSYNEQFF

v_call: TRBV29-1
j_call: TRBJ2-5
clone_size: once
d_call: -
cdr3_nt: TGCAGCGCTATAAAGCTGGAGACCCAGTACTTC
cdr3_aa: CSAIKLETQYF

v_call: TRBV5-1
j_call: TRBJ2-7
clone_size: -
d_call: TRBD2
cdr3_nt: TGCGCCAGCAGCTTGTTGTCGGGAGGCACGTACGAGCAGTACTTC
cdr3_aa: CASSLLSGGTYEQYF

v_call: TRBV6-2/TRBV6-3
j_call: TRBJ2-1
clone_size: -
d_call: TRBD2
cdr3_nt: TGTGCCAGCAGTTACCCGCGACTAGCGGGAGCCAACAATGAGCAGTTCTTC
cdr3_aa: CASSYPRLAGANNEQFF

v_call: TRBV30
j_call: TRBJ1-2
clone_size: -
d_call: -
cdr3_nt: TGTGCCTGGATCAGGTTCTATGGCTACACCTTC
cdr3_aa: CAWIRFYGYTF

v_call: TRBV28
j_call: TRBJ2-3
clone_size: -
d_call: TRBD2
cdr3_nt: TGTGCCAGCAGTTCGTCTAAAGCGGGAAAAACGGATACGCAGTATTTT
cdr3_aa: CASSSSKAGKTDTQYF

v_call: TRBV5-5
j_call: TRBJ1-5
clone_size: few
d_call: TRBD1
cdr3_nt: TGTGCCCCGGCGGGGGACAGGAAAAATCAGCCCCAGCATTTT
cdr3_aa: CAPAGDRKNQPQHF

v_call: TRBV7-2
j_call: TRBJ2-2
clone_size: -
d_call: TRBD1
cdr3_nt: TGTGCCAGCAGCTTAAGGGACAGGTTTTCCGGGGAGCTGTTTTTT
cdr3_aa: CASSLRDRFSGELFF

v_call: TRBV19
j_call: TRBJ1-5
clone_size: once
d_call: -
cdr3_nt: TGTGCCAGTAGTATAGTGGTCCAGGGACTGGGTCAGCCCCAGCATTTT
cdr3_aa: CASSIVVQGLGQPQHF

v_call: TRBV5-1
j_call: TRBJ1-1
clone_size: -
d_call: TRBD1
cdr3_nt: TGCGCCAGCAGCTGGGCGGGACAGGGAACTGAAGCTTTCTTT
cdr3_aa: CASSWAGQGTEAFF

v_call: TRBV7-9
j_call: TRBJ1-5
clone_size: -
d_call: -
cdr3_nt: TGTGCCAGCAGCACCCGGGACAATGTCCAGCCCCAGCATTTT
cdr3_aa: CASSTRDNVQPQHF